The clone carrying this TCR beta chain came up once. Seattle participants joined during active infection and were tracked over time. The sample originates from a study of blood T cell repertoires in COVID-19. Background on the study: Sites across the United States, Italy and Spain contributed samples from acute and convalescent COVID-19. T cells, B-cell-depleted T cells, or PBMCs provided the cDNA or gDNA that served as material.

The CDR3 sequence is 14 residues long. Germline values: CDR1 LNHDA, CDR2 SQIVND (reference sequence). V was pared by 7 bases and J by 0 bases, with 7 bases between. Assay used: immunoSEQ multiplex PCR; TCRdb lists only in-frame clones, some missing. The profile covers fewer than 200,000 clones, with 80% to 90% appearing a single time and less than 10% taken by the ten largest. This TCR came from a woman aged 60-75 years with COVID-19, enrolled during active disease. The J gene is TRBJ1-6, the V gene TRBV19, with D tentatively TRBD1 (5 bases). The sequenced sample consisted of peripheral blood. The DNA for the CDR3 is TGTGCCAGTACGGGGGGCTCCTATAATTCACCCCTCCACTTT. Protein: CASTGGSYNSPLHF.